This passage covers 27 T cell receptor beta chains from one sample sequenced in a study of glioma-infiltrating T cells after dendritic cell vaccination. The protocol was immunoSEQ multiplex PCR, while the TCRdb copy is restricted to in-frame clones and leaves out a portion. Altogether more than 60,000 clones are present, roughly four fifths being singletons, with the ten largest covering less than 9.5%. The starting material was blood, obtained before dendritic cell vaccination. Receptors were obtained from a human donor with glioblastoma.

The chain has TRBV28 and TRBJ2-7, with 8 bases fitting TRBD2. In germline, CDR1 is MDHEN, CDR2 SYDVKM. The CDR3 runs 16 residues. V lost 5 bases to trimming and J lost 2 bases; unmatched junction nucleotides: 11. The CDR3 loop is CASSPPGGAGTYEQYF. CDR3 nucleotide sequence: TGTGCCAGCAGTCCACCGGGGGGGGCAGGAACCTACGAGCAGTACTTC.

The chain links TRBV19 to TRBJ2-1, with D maybe TRBD1 (5 bases). CDR3 length: 17 residues. The germline CDR1 and CDR2 sequences are LNHDA and SQIVND (reference sequence). Trimming took 5 bases from V and 4 from J, leaving 21 bases between them. The CDR3 DNA reads TGTGCCAGTAGTCCGAAGCCAGGGCTTACAAGGTACAATGAGCAGTTCTTC. Its translation is CASSPKPGLTRYNEQFF.

The genes are TRBV10-1 and TRBJ2-5, with a possible D match to TRBD2 (6 bases). V gave up 11 bases and J gave up 2 bases, with 15 bases separating them. This CDR3 contains 13 residues. Looked up from germline, CDR1 is WNHNN and CDR2 is SYGVQD (reference sequence). The CDR3 spells CASNRDSQETQYF. The CDR3 bases are TGCGCCTCCAACCGGGACTCACAAGAGACCCAGTACTTC.

The chain recombines TRBV28 with TRBJ2-3; D might be TRBD2 (7 bases). The V and J ends lost 5 bases and 4 bases respectively, with 19 bases between them. The CDR3 is made up of 16 amino acids. Germline values: CDR1 MDHEN, CDR2 SYDVKM. For the CDR3, the DNA is TGTGCCAGCAGTACTGGGGGCGGGGGCCCCCCAGATACGCAGTATTTT. It encodes CASSTGGGGPPDTQYF.

This chain connects TRBV28 to TRBJ2-3; D remains ambiguous. Trimming left V 6 bases short and J 0 bases short, with 7 bases between. The length of the CDR3 is 13 residues. The V gene's germline CDR1 is MDHEN and CDR2 SYDVKM. This chain's CDR3 is CASSQESTDTQYF. DNA of the CDR3: TGTGCCAGCAGCCAGGAAAGCACAGATACGCAGTATTTT.

This clone has just a few counts. The V gene is TRBV5-1, the J gene TRBJ2-2, with 7 bases fitting TRBD1. J was trimmed by 0 bases and V by 3 bases; bases with no gene match: 5. Germline loops: CDR1 SGHRS, CDR2 YFSETQ. The CDR3 length is 16 residues. The chain's CDR3 is CASSWQGEPNTGELFF. In DNA form, the CDR3 reads TGCGCCAGCAGCTGGCAGGGGGAGCCGAACACCGGGGAGCTGTTTTTT.

This chain joins TRBV19 and TRBJ1-6; 11 bases agree with TRBD1. Germline V gives CDR1 LNHDA, CDR2 SQIVND (reference sequence). Trimming took 3 bases from V and 7 from J; bases not matched to a gene: 5. This CDR3 contains 16 residues. CDR3 coding DNA: TGTGCCAGTAGTATCACCCGGGACAGGGGGAATTCACCCCTCCACTTT. This translates into CASSITRDRGNSPLHF.

The V and J genes are TRBV9 and TRBJ2-1; 7 nucleotides agree with TRBD1. Per germline, CDR1 SGDLS and CDR2 YYNGEE. The CDR3 is 14 amino acids. After removal of 1 base from V and 5 bases from J, the junction contained 3 bases not matched to a gene. CDR3 sequence (DNA): TGTGCCAGCAGCGTACAGGGGGAACACAATGAGCAGTTCTTC. Encoded protein: CASSVQGEHNEQFF.

In this sample, this clone turned up a few times. The chain employs TRBV5-1 and TRBJ1-2; possible D gene TRBD1, 5 bases. Germline CDR1 reads SGHRS; CDR2 reads YFSETQ. The CDR3 contains 16 residues. Trimming removed 6 bases from V and 4 bases from J, with 22 bases in between. CDR3 bases: TGCGCCAGCACACGAGGTGGCGGGGGTCCTCTCTATGGCTACACCTTC. Amino acids: CASTRGGGGPLYGYTF.

V and J are TRBV7-2 and TRBJ2-7; no clear D. Deletions cut 5 bases from V and 2 bases from J, with 10 bases between. The CDR3 loop spans 13 amino acids. From germline, CDR1 is SGHTA and CDR2 FQGNSA. DNA of the CDR3: TGTGCCAGCAGCACTCGTGGTCCCTACGAGCAGTACTTC. Its translation: CASSTRGPYEQYF.

The CDR3 DNA reads TGTGCCAGCAGATCCAGCGGGGGGCCCGAGCAGTACTTC. Its protein product is CASRSSGGPEQYF. The chain carries TRBV6-5 and TRBJ2-7; 9 nucleotides agree with TRBD2. Germline loops: CDR1 MNHEY, CDR2 SVGAGI. The J segment lost 6 bases and the V segment lost 6 bases, leaving 6 bases of the junction unmatched. CDR3 length equals 13 residues.

This clone has just one count. The V gene is TRBV6-6, the J gene TRBJ2-7; D unresolved. Trimming stripped 7 bases from V and 0 bases from J, with 13 bases between. This CDR3 is built from 14 residues. Germline V gene data show CDR1 as MNHNY and CDR2 as SVGAGI (reference sequence). CDR3 DNA: TGTGCCAGCAATCGACAAGGAAACTCCTACGAGCAGTACTTC. Translated: CASNRQGNSYEQYF.

The rearrangement links TRBV5-1 to TRBJ1-4, with D perhaps matching TRBD1 (6 bases). This CDR3 spans 17 amino acids. V lost 4 bases to trimming and J lost 3 bases, with 19 bases between them. In germline, CDR1 is SGHRS, CDR2 YFSETQ. The CDR3 nucleotides are TGCGCCAGCAGCCTGGGGTCCAACAGGGCGGCTAATGAAAAACTGTTTTTT. Its translation: CASSLGSNRAANEKLFF.

This chain connects TRBV5-1 to TRBJ2-2; perhaps TRBD2 as D (5 bases). CDR1 SGHRS and CDR2 YFSETQ come from the germline V gene. V gave up 4 bases and J gave up 3 bases, with 10 bases separating them. CDR3 length: 14 residues. The CDR3 reads CASSGGGHTGELFF. The CDR3 coding sequence is TGCGCCAGCAGCGGAGGTGGTCACACCGGGGAGCTGTTTTTT.

This chain connects TRBV2 to TRBJ2-1, with 7 bases identical to TRBD1. V was pared by 7 bases and J by 6 bases, with 6 bases of the junction left unmatched. Germline V gene data show CDR1 as SNHLY and CDR2 as FYNNEI. The CDR3 runs to 13 residues. The CDR3 DNA reads TGTGCCAGCAAGCAGGGGGTCGGCAATGAGCAGTTCTTC. This sequence encodes CASKQGVGNEQFF.

The chain joins TRBV10-3 to TRBJ2-5; 14 bases fit TRBD2. The germline V gene has CDR1 ENHRY and CDR2 SYGVKD. Germline trimming cut 5 bases from V and 4 bases from J; bases unmatched to any gene: 3. This CDR3 has 15 amino acids. In nucleotides, the CDR3 is TGTGCCATCAGTCCGGGACTAGCGGGGGCAGAGACCCAGTACTTC. Its protein is CAISPGLAGAETQYF.

The V and J genes are TRBV4-1 and TRBJ2-3, with D perhaps TRBD2 (7 bases). The CDR3 totals 14 residues. From germline, CDR1 is MGHRA and CDR2 YSYEKL. V lost 3 bases, J lost 6 bases, and 13 bases lay in between. In DNA form, the CDR3 reads TGCGCCAGCAGCCAGGGGGGGCTTCTCGATACGCAGTATTTT. As protein: CASSQGGLLDTQYF.

The chain uses TRBV30 and TRBJ1-2; D is ambiguous. This CDR3 is built from 12 residues. The germline V gene encodes CDR1 GTSNPN and CDR2 SVGIG (reference sequence). The V end was cut by 1 base, the J end by 5 bases, with 8 bases between. The CDR3, as DNA: TGTGCCTGGAGTGGGCGGATGTATGGCTACACCTTC. This gives the protein CAWSGRMYGYTF.

The chain has TRBV10-3 and TRBJ1-2; 8 bases agree with TRBD1. The CDR3 consists of 15 residues. Looked up from germline, CDR1 is ENHRY and CDR2 is SYGVKD. Losses at the gene ends were 4 bases for V and 4 bases for J; bases not matched to a gene: 8. The CDR3 spells CAISASRDRSYGYTF. The CDR3 DNA reads as TGTGCCATCAGTGCCAGCCGGGACAGGAGCTATGGCTACACCTTC.

The genes are TRBV29-1 and TRBJ2-5; TRBD2 aligns across 7 bases. Germline-derived CDR1 and CDR2 are SQVTM and ANQGSEA. Trimming removed 5 bases from V and 4 bases from J; junction bases left unmatched: 4. The CDR3 is 12 amino acids. As DNA, the CDR3 is TGCAGCGTTCTACGCGGGGGAGAGACCCAGTACTTC. Its protein product is CSVLRGGETQYF. The entire variable domain, with the rest obtained from reference TRBV29-1 and TRBJ2-5, is as follows: SAVISQKPSRDICQRGTSLTIQCQVDSQVTMMFWYRQQPGQSLTLIATANQGSEATYESGFVIDKFPISRPNLTFSTLTVSNMSPEDSSIYLCSVLRGGETQYFGPGTRLLVL.

The chain links TRBV19 to TRBJ1-6; 10 nucleotides align to TRBD1. Germline-derived CDR1 and CDR2 are LNHDA and SQIVND (reference sequence). The CDR3 covers 15 residues. The V gene end was trimmed by 10 bases and the J gene end by 6 bases; junction bases not matched to a gene: 9. CDR3 region: CATTTRDRGNSPLHF. CDR3 DNA: TGTGCCACCACGACTCGGGACAGGGGTAATTCACCCCTCCACTTT.

The rearrangement uses TRBV10-1 and TRBJ1-2; D is unclear. The V end was cut by 6 bases, the J end by 3 bases, with 11 bases between. Germline V gene sequence: CDR1 WNHNN, CDR2 SYGVQD (reference sequence). This CDR3 comprises 13 residues. The CDR3 reads CASSDLRHYGYTF. The DNA of the CDR3 is TGCGCCAGCAGCGACTTGAGGCACTATGGCTACACCTTC.

The genes are TRBV9 and TRBJ1-5, with 9 bases that match TRBD1. In germline, CDR1 is SGDLS, CDR2 YYNGEE. The CDR3 length is 14 residues. The ends lost 4 bases at V and 7 bases at J; junction bases unmatched: 6. CDR3 sequence (DNA): TGTGCCAGCAGCCTGGGACAGGGTGACCAGCCCCAGCATTTT. Protein product: CASSLGQGDQPQHF.

This clone qualifies as medium-sized. The gene calls are TRBV28 and TRBJ1-4; perhaps TRBD1 as D (6 bases). The CDR3 has 13 residues. Trimming pared 6 bases from V and 7 bases from J, leaving 12 bases between. Germline CDR1 reads MDHEN; CDR2 reads SYDVKM. The CDR3, as DNA: TGTGCCAGCAGGATCGGACAGACTGAAAAACTGTTTTTT. Translation: CASRIGQTEKLFF.

This clone has only one observation. The chain is built from TRBV27 and TRBJ2-5; D gene ambiguous. Judging by the DNA end, TRBJ2-7 fits better; the J call may be wrong. The CDR3 has 14 amino acids. Germline-derived CDR1 and CDR2 are MNHEY and SMNVEV (reference sequence). CDR3 sequence reads: CASSSWQVHSEQYF. The CDR3 nucleotides are TGTGCCAGCAGTTCTTGGCAGGTGCACTCCGAGCAGTACTTC.

The rearrangement links TRBV28 to TRBJ2-3; the D is unclear. The CDR3 totals 15 residues. V was shortened by 5 bases and J by 9 bases, with 21 bases between the two germline ends. Looked up from germline, CDR1 is MDHEN and CDR2 is SYDVKM. The CDR3 region has the DNA TGTGCCAGCAGTCCCCCGCGGTTTCCCACGATAACGCAGTATTTT. It codes for CASSPPRFPTITQYF.

The chain carries TRBV11-2 and TRBJ2-7; 10 bases fit TRBD1. The CDR3 sequence is 15 residues long. The V segment lost 6 bases and the J segment 2 bases; nucleotides outside the gene matches: 7. In germline, CDR1 is SGHAT, CDR2 FQNNGV. The CDR3 region is CASRRPGTGAYEQYF. CDR3 nucleotides: TGTGCCAGCAGACGCCCCGGGACAGGGGCCTACGAGCAGTACTTC.